The 12 T cell receptor beta chains below come from one sample, sequenced in a study of T cells in Graves' hyperthyroidism and ophthalmopathy. RNA transcripts yielded amplified TCR beta CDR3 regions. First-round RT-PCR of the TCR CDR3 relied on the HTBI primer set. MiXCR, run by TCRdb on the multiplex PCR reads, gives a single entry per CDR3 protein. The repertoire consists of about 640,000 distinct CDR3 sequences, with less than 25% occurring once and the leading ten covering under 35%. The sample comprised blood. These receptor sequences come from a man younger than 45 with Graves' ophthalmopathy.

This rearrangement joins TRBV20-1 to TRBJ2-1, with 10 nucleotides matching TRBD1. The CDR3 has 12 residues. CDR1 is DFQATT, CDR2 SNEGSKA, per germline (reference sequence). Trimming cost V 6 bases and J 9 bases; bases outside gene matches: 5. The CDR3 loop is CSARQGAREQFF. The CDR3 DNA reads TGCAGTGCCCGACAGGGGGCGCGTGAGCAGTTCTTC.

This clonotype has at least ten counts. This chain connects TRBV20-1 to TRBJ2-3; 8 bases are a match to TRBD2. V lost 6 bases to trimming and J lost 6 bases; unmatched junction nucleotides: 23. Germline loops: CDR1 DFQATT, CDR2 SNEGSKA (reference sequence). CDR3 length: 18 residues. This chain's CDR3 is CSAYKPSGSADVVDTQYF. The CDR3 coding sequence is TGCAGTGCGTACAAACCTAGCGGGTCCGCGGACGTCGTTGATACGCAGTATTTT.

This clonotype was seen a handful of times. The chain couples TRBV10-3 to TRBJ1-2; no definite D call. Germline CDR1 ENHRY, CDR2 SYGVKD. V was trimmed by 5 bases and J by 7 bases, leaving 14 bases between them. There are 13 residues in the CDR3. For the CDR3, the DNA is TGTGCCATCAGTCACAGCGAGGTGGCTGGCTACACCTTC. It specifies CAISHSEVAGYTF.

The J gene is TRBJ1-6, the V gene TRBV4-1; 8 nucleotides match TRBD1. Looked up from germline, CDR1 is MGHRA and CDR2 is YSYEKL. V dropped 4 bases and J dropped 12; count of bases not matched to a gene: 11. CDR3 size: 15 residues. The CDR3 bases are TGCGCCAGCAGCCGATCGGGACAGGCCCCGGAACCCCTCCACTTT. As protein: CASSRSGQAPEPLHF.

The chain couples TRBV9 to TRBJ2-3; 13 bases are a match to TRBD2. This CDR3 contains 15 residues. With 0 bases clipped from V and 7 bases from J, the junction kept 2 bases outside the gene matches. CDR1 and CDR2 from the germline V gene are SGDLS and YYNGEE. The CDR3 nucleotides read TGTGCCAGCAGCGTAGGACTAGCGGGAGGAAATACGCAGTATTTT. It is translated as CASSVGLAGGNTQYF. Full variable domain (rest looked up from reference TRBV9 and TRBJ2-3): DSGVTQTPKHLITATGQRVTLRCSPRSGDLSVYWYQQSLDQGLQFLIQYYNGEERAKGNILERFSAQQFPDLHSELNLSSLELGDSALYFCASSVGLAGGNTQYFGPGTRLTVL.

As concerns this clonotype: This may come from a read error, since a much larger clone is one base off. The rearrangement joins TRBV27 to TRBJ1-5; unclear D gene. CDR1 and CDR2 (germline): MNHEY, SMNVEV (reference sequence). This CDR3 region has 15 residues. V gave up 7 bases and J gave up 3 bases, with 16 bases separating them. The CDR3 DNA is TGTGCCAGCACCCCCGGAACGGCTCCCAATCAGCCCCAGCATTTT. Residues: CASTPGTAPNQPQHF.

The sample holds a few counts of this clonotype. J is TRBJ2-1 and V is TRBV2; no clear D. Germline V CDR1 and CDR2: SNHLY, FYNNEI. Trimming removed 4 bases from V and 3 bases from J, with 7 bases in between. The CDR3 extends over 13 amino acids. Here the CDR3 reads CASSVVNYNEQFF. Written as DNA, the CDR3 is TGTGCCAGCAGTGTTGTTAACTACAATGAGCAGTTCTTC.

This clonotype showed up many times. The chain uses TRBV2 and TRBJ1-1, with unresolved D. Germline V CDR1 and CDR2: SNHLY, FYNNEI. V lost 7 bases to trimming and J lost 5 bases, with 8 bases between them. The CDR3 is made up of 11 amino acids. CDR3 bases: TGTGCCAGCATGAGGAGTACTGAAGCTTTCTTT. Its translation: CASMRSTEAFF.

The chain employs TRBV10-3 and TRBJ1-1; D remains unclear. With 6 bases removed from V and 1 base from J, the gap between germline ends came to 6 bases. The CDR3 totals 12 residues. CDR1 and CDR2 (germline): ENHRY, SYGVKD. The CDR3 is CAIRTANTEAFF. The DNA of the CDR3 is TGTGCCATCAGGACGGCGAACACTGAAGCTTTCTTT.

V usage is TRBV11-2 and J usage is TRBJ2-1; TRBD2 agrees at 10 bases. The CDR3 covers 16 residues. Germline V gene sequence: CDR1 SGHAT, CDR2 FQNNGV. Trimming at V came to 1 base and at J to 8 bases, leaving 8 bases not matched to a gene. In DNA, the CDR3 is TGTGCCAGCAGCTTAGTCCTAGCGGGAGAAACCTATGAGCAGTTCTTC. Its protein is CASSLVLAGETYEQFF.

The chain uses TRBV19 and TRBJ2-7, with D possibly called TRBD1 or TRBD2 (5 bases each). In germline, CDR1 is LNHDA, CDR2 SQIVND (reference sequence). The CDR3 has 16 amino acids. Trimming left V 5 bases short and J 6 bases short, with 23 bases between. The CDR3 nucleotides are TGTGCCAGTAGTGAGTTGGGGACCTCGGGCCGCCGCGAGCAGTACTTC. Protein product: CASSELGTSGRREQYF.

The gene calls are TRBV10-3 and TRBJ2-1; D may be TRBD1 (5 bases). The CDR3 is 12 residues long. Trimming cost V 3 bases and J 12 bases, with 12 bases left between them. CDR1 ENHRY and CDR2 SYGVKD come from the germline V gene. CDR3 DNA sequence: TGTGCCATCAGTGAATTAGGGGTAAGGCAGTTCTTC. Its translation: CAISELGVRQFF.